This T cell receptor beta chain was sequenced during a study of T-cell reconstitution after alpha-beta-depleted transplantation in children. CDR3 length: 14 amino acids. J lost 4 bases, V lost 5 bases, and 4 bases had no gene match. Germline V CDR1 and CDR2: SNHLY, FYNNEI. The TCRbeta library incorporated unique molecular identifiers. TCRdb passed the PCR reads through MiXCR, listing each CDR3 protein once. The sample records 230,000 or so distinct CDR3 sequences, about 9.6% being singletons. This clonotype occurred many times. The material was PBMCs from the stem cell graft donor, obtained from the stem cell graft. This chain joins TRBV2 and TRBJ2-3, with 9 positions matching TRBD2. The TCR comes from a human donor who donated a stem cell graft to a child with SCID. The CDR3 DNA is TGTGCCAGCAGTACCTTAGCGGGGGCAGATACGCAGTATTTT. Protein: CASSTLAGADTQYF.